Each of the 13 T cell receptor beta chains below was sequenced from the same sample in a study of cytomegalovirus exposure and HLA in healthy donors. PCR was performed using 60 Vbeta and 13 Jbeta primers. Profiling relied on immunoSEQ multiplex PCR, and the TCRdb table lists in-frame clones only, not all of them. The repertoire has fewer than 80,000 clones, about four fifths of them found once; the top ten carry approximately 5%. Sequenced sample: PBMCs. These receptors were collected from a woman in her twenties or thirties in good health and CMV-seronegative.

The chain employs TRBV19 and TRBJ2-5, with 11 nucleotides matching TRBD1. V trimming: 5 bases; J trimming: 2 bases; junction bases outside the gene matches: 4. There are 15 residues in the CDR3. Germline assignment: CDR1 LNHDA and CDR2 SQIVND (reference sequence). CDR3 DNA: TGTGCCAGTAGTTGGACAGGGGGCCCTCAAGAGACCCAGTACTTC. Amino acids: CASSWTGGPQETQYF.

In this sample, this clone turned up once. The V and J genes are TRBV25-1 and TRBJ2-5; TRBD2 is a possible D gene (6 bases). The CDR3 is made up of 17 amino acids. Trimming removed 11 bases from V and 4 bases from J, with 29 bases in between. Looked up from germline, CDR1 is MGHDK and CDR2 is SYGVNS. CDR3 region: CASYGGAGRLRLETQYF. The CDR3 DNA is TGTGCCTCCTATGGCGGGGCAGGCCGCCTCAGATTAGAGACCCAGTACTTC.

The chain links TRBV7-2 to TRBJ2-3; 8 bases are a match to TRBD2. Looked up from germline, CDR1 is SGHTA and CDR2 is FQGNSA. V dropped 5 bases and J dropped 1; count of bases not matched to a gene: 8. The CDR3 has 16 residues. DNA of the CDR3: TGTGCCAGCAGCCCCGAGGGGCGGGGGGGCACAGATACGCAGTATTTT. Translating it yields CASSPEGRGGTDTQYF.

As concerns this clone: The sample has other DNA sequences that encode this CDR3 too. The J gene is TRBJ1-1, the V gene TRBV6-5; D gene uncertain. The V gene's germline CDR1 is MNHEY and CDR2 SVGAGI. This CDR3 comprises 15 residues. V lost 0 bases and J lost 1, with 9 bases in between. The CDR3: CASSYSRQRNTEAFF. As DNA, the CDR3 is TGTGCCAGCAGTTACTCCAGGCAGAGGAACACTGAAGCTTTCTTT.

The CDR3 is CASSFYTIPGLAGDDGTDTQYF. The CDR3 region has the DNA TGTGCCAGCAGTTTCTACACTATACCCGGACTAGCGGGAGATGATGGCACAGATACGCAGTATTTT. This chain connects TRBV28 to TRBJ2-3; 13 bases are a match to TRBD2. V was clipped by 3 bases and J by 1 base; unmatched bases: 19. Per germline, CDR1 MDHEN and CDR2 SYDVKM. The CDR3 runs 22 residues.

The chain carries TRBV5-4 and TRBJ1-2, with 8 positions matching TRBD1. Per germline, CDR1 SGHNT and CDR2 YYREEE (reference sequence). Trimming at V came to 4 bases and at J to 4 bases, leaving 9 bases not matched to a gene. The CDR3 contains 15 residues. The CDR3 DNA follows: TGTGCCAGCAGCGAGACAGGGGCGCCTGGCTATGGCTACACCTTC. Encoded protein: CASSETGAPGYGYTF.

This rearrangement joins TRBV10-3 to TRBJ2-7; TRBD1 matches at 8 bases. Germline V lookup: CDR1 ENHRY, CDR2 SYGVKD. The CDR3 has 13 residues. With 6 bases clipped from V and 4 bases from J, the junction kept 5 bases outside the gene matches. The CDR3 DNA reads as TGTGCCATCAGAGGACAGGGTCCTTACGAGCAGTACTTC. It yields the protein CAIRGQGPYEQYF.

This clone occurred once. J is TRBJ1-6 and V is TRBV30; possible D gene TRBD1, 6 bases. The germline CDR1 and CDR2 sequences are GTSNPN and SVGIG (reference sequence). The length of the CDR3 is 13 residues. V dropped 1 base and J dropped 8 bases, with 9 bases sitting between them. CDR3 bases: TGTGCCTGGAGTGGACAGGCTGATTCACCCCTCCACTTT. Protein product: CAWSGQADSPLHF.

The V and J genes are TRBV27 and TRBJ2-3, with D tentatively TRBD2 (5 bases). Germline assignment: CDR1 MNHEY and CDR2 SMNVEV (reference sequence). V was shortened by 4 bases and J by 5 bases, with 10 bases between the two germline ends. The CDR3 is made up of 13 amino acids. The CDR3 region is CASSSWTGDTQYF. In DNA form, the CDR3 reads TGTGCCAGCAGTTCCTGGACTGGAGATACGCAGTATTTT.

Only a few counts were recorded for this clone. CDR3 sequence reads: CASSDPRAGGTYEQYF. In nucleotides, the CDR3 is TGTGCCAGCAGTGACCCCCGGGCGGGAGGGACCTACGAGCAGTACTTC. V usage is TRBV2 and J usage is TRBJ2-7, with 9 positions matching TRBD2. The germline V gene has CDR1 SNHLY and CDR2 FYNNEI. CDR3 length equals 16 residues. V lost 3 bases, J lost 2 bases, and 8 bases stayed unmatched.

The chain joins TRBV7-6 to TRBJ1-2; TRBD1 is a possible D gene (6 bases). V shed 1 base and J shed 8 bases, with 11 bases lying between them. The CDR3 has 13 residues. The germline V gene has CDR1 SGHVS and CDR2 FNYEAQ. CDR3 residues: CASSLVYRDGYTF. In DNA, the CDR3 is TGTGCCAGCAGCTTAGTTTACAGGGACGGCTACACCTTC.

The chain joins TRBV29-1 to TRBJ1-1; 10 positions match TRBD1. With V trimmed by 4 bases and J by 7 bases, 6 bases remained unmatched. The CDR3 has 13 residues. Germline CDR1 is SQVTM and CDR2 is ANQGSEA. In nucleotides, the CDR3 is TGCAGCGTTGGACCGGGACAGGGGAGTGAAGCTTTCTTT. Its translation: CSVGPGQGSEAFF.

The chain joins TRBV15 to TRBJ1-4; TRBD1 might be the D (6 bases). The CDR3 length is 13 residues. CDR1 LNHNV and CDR2 YYDKDF come from the germline V gene (reference sequence). V was pared by 0 bases and J by 15 bases, with 14 bases between. The CDR3: CATSRDLGQSMFF. The DNA for the CDR3 is TGTGCCACCAGCAGAGATCTAGGACAGAGCATGTTTTTT.